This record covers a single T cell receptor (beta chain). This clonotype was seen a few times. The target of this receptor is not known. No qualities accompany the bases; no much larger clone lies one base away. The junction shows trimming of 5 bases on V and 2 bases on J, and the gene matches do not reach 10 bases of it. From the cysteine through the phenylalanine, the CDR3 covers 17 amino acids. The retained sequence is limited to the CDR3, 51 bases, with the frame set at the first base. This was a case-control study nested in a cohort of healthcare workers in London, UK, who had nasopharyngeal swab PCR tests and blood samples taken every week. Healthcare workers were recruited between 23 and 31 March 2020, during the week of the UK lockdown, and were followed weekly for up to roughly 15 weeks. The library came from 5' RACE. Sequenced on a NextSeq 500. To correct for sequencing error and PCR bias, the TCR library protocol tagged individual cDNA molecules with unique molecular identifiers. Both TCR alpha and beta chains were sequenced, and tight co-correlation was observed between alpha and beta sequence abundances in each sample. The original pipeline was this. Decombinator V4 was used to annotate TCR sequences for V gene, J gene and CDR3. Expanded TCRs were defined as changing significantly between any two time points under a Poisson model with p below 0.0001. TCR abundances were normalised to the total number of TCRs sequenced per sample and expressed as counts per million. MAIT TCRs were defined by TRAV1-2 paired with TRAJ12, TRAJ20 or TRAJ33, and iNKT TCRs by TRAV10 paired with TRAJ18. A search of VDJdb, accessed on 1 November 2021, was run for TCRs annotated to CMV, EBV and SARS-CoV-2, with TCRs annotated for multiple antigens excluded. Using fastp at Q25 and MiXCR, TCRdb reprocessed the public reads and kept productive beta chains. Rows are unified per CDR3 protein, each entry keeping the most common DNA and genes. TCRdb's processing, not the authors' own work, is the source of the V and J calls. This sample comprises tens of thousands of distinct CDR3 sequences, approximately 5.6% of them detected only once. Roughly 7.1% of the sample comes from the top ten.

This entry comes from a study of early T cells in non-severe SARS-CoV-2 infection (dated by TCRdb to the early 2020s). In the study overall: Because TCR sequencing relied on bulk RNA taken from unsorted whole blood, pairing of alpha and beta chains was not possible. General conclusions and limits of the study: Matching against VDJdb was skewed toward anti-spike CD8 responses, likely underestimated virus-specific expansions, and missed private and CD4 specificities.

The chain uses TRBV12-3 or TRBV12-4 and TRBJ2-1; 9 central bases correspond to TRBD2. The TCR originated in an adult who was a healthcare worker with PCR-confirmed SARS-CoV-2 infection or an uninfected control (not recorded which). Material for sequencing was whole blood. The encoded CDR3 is CASSDSSGATPYNEQFF. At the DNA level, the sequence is TGTGCCAGCAGTGACTCTAGCGGGGCGACCCCCTACAATGAGCAGTTCTTC.